Listed here are 2 T cell receptor beta chains from one sample, sequenced in a study of T cell responses to AZD1222 COVID-19 vaccine (TCRdb year 2021). Library preparation was by the immunoSEQ multiplex PCR assay. This is the immuneACCESS table as TCRdb keeps it, with only in-frame sequences that have V and J called. A part of the clones is gone; compared with another copy, unresolved V genes explain less than half, and the rest is unexplained. The sample has over 100,000 clones on record, approximately 91% of them singletons. The top ten constitute approximately 17% of the sample. The time point label, read with the paper, signifies: baseline before first vaccination. The sequencing here drew on peripheral blood, taken on day 0 of AZD1222 vaccination. All receptors derive from an adult in good health.

This clone was counted a single time. V usage is TRBV7-2 and J usage is TRBJ2-3, with D perhaps TRBD1 (6 bases). Between the trimmed V and J ends, which lost 5 bases and 7 bases, there was a span of 13 bases. The CDR3 covers 13 residues. Germline V CDR1 and CDR2: SGHTA, FQGNSA. CDR3: CASSVQGQNTQYF. The CDR3 bases are TGTGCCAGCAGCGTACAGGGCCAGAATACGCAGTATTTT.

V and J are TRBV19 and TRBJ1-1, with 7 nucleotides matching TRBD1. The CDR3 totals 15 residues. CDR1 is LNHDA and CDR2 is SQIVND in the germline V gene (reference sequence). Trimming at V came to 9 bases and at J to 7 bases, leaving 17 bases not matched to a gene. The DNA of the CDR3 is TGTGCCAGCAGCCTCGGGGGCAGGGGGATGTTTGAAGCTTTCTTT. As protein: CASSLGGRGMFEAFF.